This entry describes one TCR beta chain. There is no known antigen for this receptor. Nothing much larger sits one base from this clone, and base qualities are not available. Before genomic DNA extraction, conventional CD4+ T cells were isolated from blood as CD25-low CD127-high cells. For repertoire analyses, the comparison group consisted of eight healthy control donors. V is reduced by 6 bases and J by 3 bases, leaving a spacing of 21 bases between them. From the germline V gene (reference sequence), CDR1 is MNHEY and CDR2 is SMNVEV. The CDR3, cysteine through phenylalanine, is 16 amino acids long. Solely the CDR3 DNA is kept, with 48 bases framed from the first base. This sample is part of a study of regulatory and conventional T cells in RAG deficiency (TCRdb year 2017). As for the study more broadly: To compare the diversity and composition of the repertoires of Treg, conventional CD4+ and CD8+ T cells between RAG-deficient patients and healthy controls, the study applied high-throughput TCR beta sequencing. Results and caveats for the whole study, not just this receptor: For some subjects, some T-cell subset analyses were not performed. Compared with control T-cell subpopulations, the RAG-deficient patients had markedly lower Shannon entropy and higher Simpson indices. Sorted CD25-high CD127-low cells from Omenn syndrome patients may represent peripherally activated cells rather than bona fide Treg cells. All patient T-cell subsets had shorter CDR3 lengths; Omenn syndrome patients showed >75% Treg-Tconv repertoire overlap at nucleotide and amino acid level. Compared with controls, Omenn syndrome and CID/AS patients had around 92-fold fewer unique TCR beta sequences in Treg cells, but only approximately 10-fold fewer in the other subsets.

Library prep was done by the immunoSEQ multiplex PCR assay. Rearranged TCR beta chain products were amplified from genomic DNA of sorted T-cell subsets and sequenced. Concerning the study's data processing: Shannon entropy and Simpson indices were used to measure the diversity of productive TCR beta rearrangements in each repertoire. To gauge clonal expansion, the frequencies of the 100 most abundant productive TCR beta clonotypes among total reads were added together. The TRB repertoires were evaluated with a self-reactivity index based on amino acid usage at CDR3beta positions 6 and 7. Repertoire analyses used two-way ANOVA; flow cytometric analyses used Student t or Mann-Whitney tests. In its TCRdb copy, this immuneACCESS table keeps in-frame sequences only and misses some clones. Where compared with another copy, unresolved V genes explain less than half of these, and the others have no known cause. V, J and clone size are taken as reported in that table, and D and trimming were inferred from the DNA itself. Recorded for this sample are about 34,000 clones; about 76% of them occurred a single time. The ten largest account for just under 3.5% of the sample.

This sample was shared with a second study, whose subject was regulatory T cells. Looking at the second paper: The multiplex PCR relied on 52 forward TRBV primers and 13 reverse TRBJ primers, and amplification bias was corrected through assay-based and computational methods. Restricted unique TRB V-J pairs and skewed V and J gene usage were observed in patient repertoires, most markedly in regulatory T cells. T-cell receptor beta repertoires of sorted regulatory, conventional CD4+ and CD8+ T cells were compared between CD3G-deficient patients and healthy controls. Peripheral blood mononuclear cells were isolated by Ficoll density separation. Within the immunoSEQ assay, multiplex PCR amplified rearranged TRB loci from genomic DNA. Sequencing of the TRB amplicons was done on an Illumina HiSeq platform. Raw sequences were error-filtered and aligned to reference gene sequences by custom algorithms and were subsequently analyzed with the immunoSEQ online tools. Frequencies of productive and nonproductive TRB rearrangements were assessed among unique sequences as well as among total sequences. Prism software was used to run t tests, Mann-Whitney tests or two-way ANOVA for comparisons between groups.

The source is a human donor in good health. In this chain, TRBV27 is recombined with TRBJ2-7; no D gene can be assigned with confidence. Material: CD4+ effector T cells sorted from blood. The DNA sequence reads TGTGCCAGCAGCCCCGCCCGGGTCGGAGAAGTCTACGAGCAGTACTTC. Its amino acids are CASSPARVGEVYEQYF.